This T cell receptor beta chain was documented in a study of glioma-infiltrating T cells. This clonotype was counted many times. Amplification of TCR alpha and beta CDR3 regions from RNA used iRepertoire nested multiplex PCR. TCRdb re-called the multiplex PCR reads with MiXCR, one entry per CDR3 protein. The sample yields about 180,000 distinct CDR3 sequences, about 46% seen once. V dropped 6 bases and J dropped 1 base, with 13 bases sitting between them. This CDR3 comprises 14 residues. Germline V gene sequence: CDR1 MNHNS, CDR2 SASEGT. This receptor was taken from a human donor with low-grade glioma or glioblastoma, undergoing nonglioma brain surgery, or in good health (not recorded which). Sequencing input: glioma tissue, nonneoplastic brain tissue, or PBMCs (not recorded which). The J gene is TRBJ2-7, the V gene TRBV6-1; D is possibly TRBD2 (5 bases). The CDR3 region is CASRKRFSSYEQYF. CDR3 DNA sequence: TGTGCCAGCAGAAAGCGGTTTTCATCCTACGAGCAGTACTTC.